This is a list of T cell receptor beta chains from one sample in a study of blood T cells in healthy people across ages. TCRdb fed the 5' RACE reads into MiXCR, producing one record per CDR3 protein. The sample lists roughly 800,000 distinct CDR3 sequences, about 26% occurring once. This sample was also put to use in a study of T cells of mothers and their children.

Sequencing was done on a sample of blood. These receptor sequences come from a boy between 5 and 17 years old in good health. CDR3s include the opening cysteine and the closing phenylalanine or tryptophan. A D gene is named only where the DNA matches it firmly. A row's size may be missing; if present it is once, few, many or a size class.

j_call: TRBJ2-1; v_call: TRBV20-1; clone_size: .; d_call: TRBD2; cdr3_nt: TGCAGTGGGAGGACTAGCGGCCAATACGTCGATGAGCAGTTCTTC; cdr3_aa: CSGRTSGQYVDEQFF
j_call: TRBJ2-7; v_call: TRBV28; clone_size: few; d_call: .; cdr3_nt: TGTGCCAGCAGTTTTCGTGCTTCCTACGAGCAGTACTTC; cdr3_aa: CASSFRASYEQYF
j_call: TRBJ1-5; v_call: TRBV4-1; clone_size: .; d_call: .; cdr3_nt: TGCGCCAGCAGCCAACCGGGACGCCATAGCAATCAGCCCCAGCATTTT; cdr3_aa: CASSQPGRHSNQPQHF
j_call: TRBJ1-3; v_call: TRBV3-1; clone_size: few; d_call: TRBD1; cdr3_nt: TGTGCCAGCAGCCAGACAGGGAAGGGTCCTGGAAACACCATATATTTT; cdr3_aa: CASSQTGKGPGNTIYF
j_call: TRBJ2-4; v_call: TRBV20-1; clone_size: few; d_call: .; cdr3_nt: TGCAGTACAACCCCCGACAGGAAAAACATTCAGTACTTC; cdr3_aa: CSTTPDRKNIQYF
j_call: TRBJ2-7; v_call: TRBV7-9; clone_size: few; d_call: .; cdr3_nt: TGTGCCAGCAGCTTAGAGGAAAGGGGCGAGCAGTACTTC; cdr3_aa: CASSLEERGEQYF
j_call: TRBJ1-5; v_call: TRBV15; clone_size: few; d_call: .; cdr3_nt: TGTGCCACCATGCAAGGACAGCTAAATCAGCCCCAGCATTTT; cdr3_aa: CATMQGQLNQPQHF
j_call: TRBJ1-2; v_call: TRBV28; clone_size: few; d_call: TRBD1; cdr3_nt: TGTGCCAGCAGGCAATCCGGGACAGATAACTATGGCTACACCTTC; cdr3_aa: CASRQSGTDNYGYTF
j_call: TRBJ2-6; v_call: TRBV10-2; clone_size: .; d_call: .; cdr3_nt: TGCGCCAGCAGTGAGGGGGGCGCTGGGGCCAACGTCCTGACTTTC; cdr3_aa: CASSEGGAGANVLTF
j_call: TRBJ1-4; v_call: TRBV19; clone_size: .; d_call: .; cdr3_nt: TGTGCCAGTAGTATTACGGTATCAGGAGAAAAACTGTTTTTT; cdr3_aa: CASSITVSGEKLFF
j_call: TRBJ2-1; v_call: TRBV5-1; clone_size: .; d_call: TRBD2; cdr3_nt: TGCGCCAGCAGCCTGGGGGGGATTGGATACAATGAGCAGTTCTTC; cdr3_aa: CASSLGGIGYNEQFF
j_call: TRBJ2-5; v_call: TRBV7-2; clone_size: few; d_call: .; cdr3_nt: TGTGCCAGCAGCTTAAAGGGGGGGGCCCGGAGGACCCAGTACTTC; cdr3_aa: CASSLKGGARRTQYF
j_call: TRBJ2-3; v_call: TRBV7-2; clone_size: .; d_call: TRBD2; cdr3_nt: TGTGCCAGCAGCCCCTGGGCTAGCGGGGGGTCCACAGATACGCAGTATTTT; cdr3_aa: CASSPWASGGSTDTQYF
j_call: TRBJ2-2; v_call: TRBV2; clone_size: few; d_call: .; cdr3_nt: TGTGCCAGCAGTGTGAGTTGGACCGGGGAGCTGTTTTTT; cdr3_aa: CASSVSWTGELFF
j_call: TRBJ1-3; v_call: TRBV12-3/TRBV12-4; clone_size: few; d_call: .; cdr3_nt: TGTGCCAGCAGGTCAGGGATCTCTGGAAACACCATATATTTT; cdr3_aa: CASRSGISGNTIYF
j_call: TRBJ2-1; v_call: TRBV6-1; clone_size: .; d_call: .; cdr3_nt: TGTGCCAGTAAAGGGACTCTTCAGCAGTTCTTC; cdr3_aa: CASKGTLQQFF
j_call: TRBJ1-3; v_call: TRBV5-1; clone_size: few; d_call: .; cdr3_nt: TGCGCCAGCAGCTTGGAGGACGGTGGGGGCTCTGGAAACACCATATATTTT; cdr3_aa: CASSLEDGGGSGNTIYF
j_call: TRBJ2-5; v_call: TRBV28; clone_size: few; d_call: .; cdr3_nt: TGTGCCAGCCAAACAGGAGGACGTGAGGGGACCCAGTACTTC; cdr3_aa: CASQTGGREGTQYF
j_call: TRBJ1-3; v_call: TRBV20-1; clone_size: .; d_call: TRBD1; cdr3_nt: TGCAGTGCTAGAGGGGAGACAGGGGCGTTCACCATATATTTT; cdr3_aa: CSARGETGAFTIYF
j_call: TRBJ1-2; v_call: TRBV6-5; clone_size: .; d_call: TRBD1; cdr3_nt: TGTGCCAGCAGTTATGGGACAGGGGGCGCCCATGGCTACACCTTC; cdr3_aa: CASSYGTGGAHGYTF
j_call: TRBJ2-3; v_call: TRBV12-3/TRBV12-4; clone_size: once; d_call: .; cdr3_nt: TGTGCCAGCAGTTTTCAGGGCGGGACGGATACGCAGTATTTT; cdr3_aa: CASSFQGGTDTQYF
j_call: TRBJ1-2; v_call: TRBV20-1; clone_size: few; d_call: TRBD1; cdr3_nt: TGCAAAGGACAGGGATCCCAACACGGCAATGGCTACACCTTC; cdr3_aa: CKGQGSQHGNGYTF
j_call: TRBJ2-7; v_call: TRBV5-1; clone_size: .; d_call: .; cdr3_nt: TGCGCCAGCAGCTTGGCCTCGGACGGAGCCTACGAGCAGTACTTC; cdr3_aa: CASSLASDGAYEQYF
j_call: TRBJ1-2; v_call: TRBV6-6; clone_size: .; d_call: .; cdr3_nt: TGTGCCAGCAGTGACCAAGGGGGGGCTAACTATGGCTACACCTTC; cdr3_aa: CASSDQGGANYGYTF
j_call: TRBJ2-3; v_call: TRBV2; clone_size: .; d_call: .; cdr3_nt: TGTGCCAGCAGTGGGGAGATCCGAGATACGCATTATTTT; cdr3_aa: CASSGEIRDTHYF
j_call: TRBJ2-1; v_call: TRBV16; clone_size: .; d_call: TRBD1; cdr3_nt: TGTGCCAGCAGCCAATCTGACAGGGCGAATGAGCAGTTCTTC; cdr3_aa: CASSQSDRANEQFF
j_call: TRBJ2-1; v_call: TRBV28; clone_size: .; d_call: .; cdr3_nt: TGTGCCAGTAGTTTCGGGGTACCCTACAATGAGCAGTTCTTC; cdr3_aa: CASSFGVPYNEQFF
j_call: TRBJ2-5; v_call: TRBV6-5; clone_size: .; d_call: .; cdr3_nt: TGTGCCAGCAGTTACTCGCGGCAGGATAAAGAGTTGGGGACCCAGTACTTC; cdr3_aa: CASSYSRQDKELGTQYF
j_call: TRBJ2-1; v_call: TRBV11-3; clone_size: .; d_call: .; cdr3_nt: TGTGCCAGCAGTTCAACAATTGAGCAGTTCTTC; cdr3_aa: CASSSTIEQFF
j_call: TRBJ1-1; v_call: TRBV7-9; clone_size: few; d_call: .; cdr3_nt: TGTGCCAGCAGCTTAGACGCAGGGTTGAACACTGAAGCTTTCTTT; cdr3_aa: CASSLDAGLNTEAFF
j_call: TRBJ2-7; v_call: TRBV12-3/TRBV12-4; clone_size: .; d_call: .; cdr3_nt: TGTGCCAGCGGAGACGGGACCTACGAGCAGTACTTC; cdr3_aa: CASGDGTYEQYF
j_call: TRBJ2-5; v_call: TRBV7-6; clone_size: few; d_call: TRBD1; cdr3_nt: TGTGCCAACAGTCGCGGACAGGGCCCCGAGGAGACCCAGTACTTC; cdr3_aa: CANSRGQGPEETQYF
j_call: TRBJ2-1; v_call: TRBV10-1; clone_size: .; d_call: .; cdr3_nt: TGCGCCAGCAGTGACAGGACTTTTAATGAGCAGTTCTTC; cdr3_aa: CASSDRTFNEQFF
j_call: TRBJ2-1; v_call: TRBV6-5; clone_size: many; d_call: .; cdr3_nt: TGTGCCAGCAGTTACCAAATTAGCCGGAATGAGCAGTTCTTC; cdr3_aa: CASSYQISRNEQFF
j_call: TRBJ1-4; v_call: TRBV11-2; clone_size: .; d_call: .; cdr3_nt: TGTGCCAGCAGCCGTAGAAATGAAAAACTGTTTTTT; cdr3_aa: CASSRRNEKLFF
j_call: TRBJ2-7; v_call: TRBV7-9; clone_size: .; d_call: .; cdr3_nt: TGTGCCAGCAGCTGGTGGGACAGATCTCGGGGGGAGCAGTACTTC; cdr3_aa: CASSWWDRSRGEQYF
j_call: TRBJ2-7; v_call: TRBV6-2/TRBV6-3; clone_size: .; d_call: .; cdr3_nt: TGTGCCAGCAGTTACTCGCGAGCGGCGTACATGGGCCACGAGCAGTACTTC; cdr3_aa: CASSYSRAAYMGHEQYF
j_call: TRBJ2-5; v_call: TRBV20-1; clone_size: .; d_call: TRBD1; cdr3_nt: TGCAGTGCAAAGGACAGGAGAGAGACCCAGTACTTC; cdr3_aa: CSAKDRRETQYF
j_call: TRBJ2-7; v_call: TRBV7-2; clone_size: few; d_call: .; cdr3_nt: TGTGCCAGCAGCTTATGGTCGTCCGAGCAGTACTTC; cdr3_aa: CASSLWSSEQYF
j_call: TRBJ2-3; v_call: TRBV28; clone_size: .; d_call: .; cdr3_nt: TGTGCCAGCACCCACCGGGACACACTGGATTACACAGATACGCAGTATTTT; cdr3_aa: CASTHRDTLDYTDTQYF
j_call: TRBJ2-3; v_call: TRBV4-1; clone_size: few; d_call: TRBD2; cdr3_nt: TGCGCCAGCAACCAAGGGCTAGCGGGGGTATACTCCACAGATACGCAGTATTTT; cdr3_aa: CASNQGLAGVYSTDTQYF
j_call: TRBJ2-5; v_call: TRBV7-2; clone_size: many; d_call: .; cdr3_nt: TGTGCCAGCAGTCCTATCCGACTGGTCAAGTACCAAGAGACCCAGTACTTC; cdr3_aa: CASSPIRLVKYQETQYF
j_call: TRBJ2-3; v_call: TRBV18; clone_size: .; d_call: .; cdr3_nt: TGTGCCAGCTCACCACCGCTAGCTGGGGATACGCAGTATTTT; cdr3_aa: CASSPPLAGDTQYF